This entry is about one T cell receptor (beta chain). Its cognate antigen has yet to be identified. The sample holds no much larger clone one base away, and base qualities are not on file. Inclusive of the bounding cysteine and phenylalanine, the CDR3 is 15 residues long. Only the CDR3 region is kept as DNA, spanning 45 bases read in frame from base 1. The junction shows trimming of 2 bases on V and 2 bases on J, plus 13 bases between the germline ends. CDR1 and CDR2 are drawn from the germline V gene (reference sequence): MNHNY, SVGAGI. Interpreted using the paper, the time point label stands for: at surgical resection after neoadjuvant nivolumab +/- ipilimumab. Samples were obtained from the phase 2 randomized NEOSTAR trial, in which neoadjuvant nivolumab or nivolumab plus ipilimumab followed by surgery was tested in operable NSCLC. At resection, tumor-adjacent uninvolved lung was collected and used as a matched non-tumor comparison for resected tumor TCR repertoires.

This record comes from a study of neoadjuvant nivolumab and ipilimumab in lung cancer (dated by TCRdb to the early 2020s). In terms of the full investigation: Intravenous nivolumab was dosed at 3 mg/kg on days 1, 15 and 29, and in the combination arm ipilimumab 1 mg/kg was added on day 1 only. Matched pretherapy and resected tumor pairs were analyzed for seven patients: four treated with nivolumab and three with nivolumab plus ipilimumab. Of the roughly 43 patients with operable NSCLC treated in the trial, roughly 23 were randomized to nivolumab monotherapy and some 21 to nivolumab plus ipilimumab. The study compared TCR repertoires in pretherapy (baseline) peripheral blood with TCR repertoires in tumors resected at surgery following neoadjuvant immune checkpoint blockade. The primary trial endpoint was the major pathologic response (MPR) rate in the intention-to-treat population in each study arm.

Results and caveats for the whole study, not just this receptor: No significant correlation was found between TCR clonality and pathologic tumor regression, and only one major-pathologic-response sample was available for the clonality analysis. TCR sequencing was performed in a small number of samples. From pretherapy to surgery, tumor T-cell richness and clonality went up in three of three dual-therapy tumors, versus only two of four nivolumab-treated tumors. A positive correlation was observed between pretherapy blood TCR richness and richness in tumors resected after neoadjuvant therapy (Spearman R = 0.82). TCR richness and clonality were greater in resected tumors than in tumor-adjacent uninvolved lung, and increases were seen in more dual-therapy-treated tumors.

Library method: the immunoSEQ multiplex PCR assay. The published analysis was carried out like this. Richness and clonality were used to summarize the repertoires, and clones that significantly expanded or contracted between pre- and post-therapy samples were identified. TCRdb carries this immuneACCESS record with in-frame sequences only. Its versions omit some clonotypes, under half of them owing to an unresolved V gene in the studies checked, with the rest unexplained. The DNA gave D and trimming, while V, J and clone size come from that table. This sample lists 4,000 to 6,000 clones; 60% to 85% were detected once. The top ten hold 2.5% to 4% of the sample.

The V and J genes are TRBV6-6 and TRBJ2-7; D gene: possibly TRBD1, on 5 matching bases. The clonotype comes from an adult with non-small cell lung cancer. Some clones in this sample may be carry-over from other donors' samples. Specimen: normal lung tissue adjacent to the tumor, collected after neoadjuvant nivolumab, alone or with ipilimumab, at or shortly before surgery. The CDR3 sequence is CASSYAQEPTYEQYF. At the DNA level, the sequence is TGTGCCAGCAGTTACGCACAGGAACCCACCTACGAGCAGTACTTC.